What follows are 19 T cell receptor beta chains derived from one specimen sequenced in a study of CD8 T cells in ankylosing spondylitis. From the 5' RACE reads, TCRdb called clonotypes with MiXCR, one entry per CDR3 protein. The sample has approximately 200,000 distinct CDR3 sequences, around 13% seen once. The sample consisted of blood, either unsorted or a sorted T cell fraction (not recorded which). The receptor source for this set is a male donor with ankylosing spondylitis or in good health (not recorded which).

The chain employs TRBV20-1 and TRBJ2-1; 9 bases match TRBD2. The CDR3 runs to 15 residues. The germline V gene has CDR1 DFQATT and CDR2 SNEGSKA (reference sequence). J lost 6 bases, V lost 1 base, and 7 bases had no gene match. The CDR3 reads CSARGTSELPNEQFF. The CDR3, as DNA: TGCAGTGCTAGAGGGACTAGCGAGCTTCCCAATGAGCAGTTCTTC.

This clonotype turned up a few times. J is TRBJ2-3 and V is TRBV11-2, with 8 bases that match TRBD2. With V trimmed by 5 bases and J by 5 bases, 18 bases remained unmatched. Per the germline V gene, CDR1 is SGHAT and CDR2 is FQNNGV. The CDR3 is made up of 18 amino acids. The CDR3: CASSPNRFDGLAVDTQYF. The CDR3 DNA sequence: TGTGCCAGCAGCCCTAACCGCTTTGATGGACTAGCCGTAGATACGCAGTATTTT.

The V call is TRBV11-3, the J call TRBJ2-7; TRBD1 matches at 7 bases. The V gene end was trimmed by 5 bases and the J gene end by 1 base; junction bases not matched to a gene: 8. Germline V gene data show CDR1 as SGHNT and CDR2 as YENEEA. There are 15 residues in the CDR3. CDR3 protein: CASSPYSGQSYEQYF. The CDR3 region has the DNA TGTGCCAGCAGCCCATACTCGGGACAGTCCTACGAGCAGTACTTC.

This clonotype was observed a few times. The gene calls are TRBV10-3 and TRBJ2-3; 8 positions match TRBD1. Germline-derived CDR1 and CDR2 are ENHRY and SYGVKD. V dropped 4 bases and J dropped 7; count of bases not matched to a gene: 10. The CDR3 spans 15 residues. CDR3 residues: CAISGRTGNPHTQYF. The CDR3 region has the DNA TGTGCCATCAGTGGCAGGACAGGGAACCCCCATACGCAGTATTTT.

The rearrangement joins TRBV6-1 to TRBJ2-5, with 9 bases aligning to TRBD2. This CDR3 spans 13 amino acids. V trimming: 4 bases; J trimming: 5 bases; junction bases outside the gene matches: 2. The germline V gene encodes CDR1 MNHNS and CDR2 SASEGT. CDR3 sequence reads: CASSVAGVETQYF. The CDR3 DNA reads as TGTGCCAGCAGTGTAGCGGGGGTGGAGACCCAGTACTTC.

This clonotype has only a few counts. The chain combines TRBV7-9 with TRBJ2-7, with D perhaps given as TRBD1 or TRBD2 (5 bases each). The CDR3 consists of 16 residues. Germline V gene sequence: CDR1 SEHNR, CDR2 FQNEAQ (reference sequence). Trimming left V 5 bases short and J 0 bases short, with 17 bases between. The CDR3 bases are TGTGCCAGCAGCACACGGGACGAGGGATACTCCTACGAGCAGTACTTC. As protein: CASSTRDEGYSYEQYF.

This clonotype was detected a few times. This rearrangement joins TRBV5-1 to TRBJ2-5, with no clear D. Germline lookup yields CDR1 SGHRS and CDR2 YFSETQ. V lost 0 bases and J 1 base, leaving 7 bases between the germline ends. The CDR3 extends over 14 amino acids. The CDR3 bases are TGCGCCAGCAGCTTGGAAACAGTCCAAGAGACCCAGTACTTC. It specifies CASSLETVQETQYF. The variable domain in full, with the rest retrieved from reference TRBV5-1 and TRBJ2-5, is KAGVTQTPRYLIKTRGQQVTLSCSPISGHRSVSWYQQTPGQGLQFLFEYFSETQRNKGNFPGRFSGRQFSNSRSEMNVSTLELGDSALYLCASSLETVQETQYFGPGTRLLVL.

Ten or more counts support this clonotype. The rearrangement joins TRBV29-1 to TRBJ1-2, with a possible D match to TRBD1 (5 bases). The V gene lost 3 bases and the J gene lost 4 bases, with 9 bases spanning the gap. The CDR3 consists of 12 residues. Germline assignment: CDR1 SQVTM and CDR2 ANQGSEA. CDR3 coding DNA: TGCAGCGTTGAGGCAGGGATCTATGGCTACACCTTC. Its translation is CSVEAGIYGYTF.

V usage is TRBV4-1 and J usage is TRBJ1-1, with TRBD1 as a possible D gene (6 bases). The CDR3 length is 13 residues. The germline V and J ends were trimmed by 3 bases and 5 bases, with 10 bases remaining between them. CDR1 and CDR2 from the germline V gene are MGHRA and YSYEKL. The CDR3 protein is CASSQKGGTEAFF. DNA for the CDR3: TGCGCCAGCAGCCAGAAGGGGGGAACTGAAGCTTTCTTT.

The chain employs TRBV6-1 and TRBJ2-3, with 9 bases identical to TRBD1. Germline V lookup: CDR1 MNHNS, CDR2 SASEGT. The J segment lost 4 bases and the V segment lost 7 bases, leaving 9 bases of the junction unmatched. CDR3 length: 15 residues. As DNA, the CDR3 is TGTGCCAGCACCGACGAGGGACAGGGAGCAGATACGCAGTATTTT. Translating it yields CASTDEGQGADTQYF.

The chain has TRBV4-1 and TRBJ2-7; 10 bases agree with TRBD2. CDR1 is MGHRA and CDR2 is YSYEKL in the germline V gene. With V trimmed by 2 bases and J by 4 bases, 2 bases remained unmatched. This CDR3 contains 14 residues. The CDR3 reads CASSQTSGTYEQYF. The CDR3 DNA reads TGCGCCAGCAGCCAAACTAGCGGGACGTACGAGCAGTACTTC.

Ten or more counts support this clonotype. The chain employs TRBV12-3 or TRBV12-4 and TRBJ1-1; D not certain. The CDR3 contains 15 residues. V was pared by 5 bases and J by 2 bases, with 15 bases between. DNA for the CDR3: TGTGCCAGCAGTCCCGGAGCGACTTTTAACACTGAAGCTTTCTTT. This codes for CASSPGATFNTEAFF.

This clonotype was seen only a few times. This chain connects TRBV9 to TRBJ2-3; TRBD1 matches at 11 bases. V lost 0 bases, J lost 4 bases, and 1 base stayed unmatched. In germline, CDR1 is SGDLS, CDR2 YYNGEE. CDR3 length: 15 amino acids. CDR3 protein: CASSVEGQGADTQYF. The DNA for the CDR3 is TGTGCCAGCAGCGTAGAGGGACAGGGGGCAGATACGCAGTATTTT.

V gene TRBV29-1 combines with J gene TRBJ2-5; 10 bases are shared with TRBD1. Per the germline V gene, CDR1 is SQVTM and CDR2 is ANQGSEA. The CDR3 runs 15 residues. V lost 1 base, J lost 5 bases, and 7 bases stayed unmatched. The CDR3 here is CSVEARDRGGETQYF. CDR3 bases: TGCAGCGTTGAAGCCCGGGACAGGGGCGGGGAGACCCAGTACTTC.

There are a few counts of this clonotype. The CDR3 sequence: CASSSGNSGANQPQHF. As DNA, the CDR3 is TGTGCCAGCAGCTCGGGAAACTCAGGGGCCAATCAGCCCCAGCATTTT. The chain recombines TRBV7-9 with TRBJ1-5; D might be TRBD1 (6 bases). Germline CDR1 and CDR2: SEHNR and FQNEAQ (reference sequence). The CDR3 length is 16 residues. Trimming took off 4 bases at V and 3 bases at J, with 16 bases between the two ends.

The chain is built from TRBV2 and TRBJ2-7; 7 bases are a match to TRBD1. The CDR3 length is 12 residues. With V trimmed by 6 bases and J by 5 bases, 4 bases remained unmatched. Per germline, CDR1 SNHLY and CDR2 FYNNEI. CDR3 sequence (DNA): TGTGCCAGCAGGACAGGGCATGACGAGCAGTACTTC. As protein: CASRTGHDEQYF.

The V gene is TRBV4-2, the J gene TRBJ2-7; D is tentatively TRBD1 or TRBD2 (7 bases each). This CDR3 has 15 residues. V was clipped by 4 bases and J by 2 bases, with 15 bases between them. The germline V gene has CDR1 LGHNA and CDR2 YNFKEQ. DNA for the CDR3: TGTGCCAGCAGCCGGGAGGGGGCCCCAGCCTACGAGCAGTACTTC. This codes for CASSREGAPAYEQYF.

Written as DNA, the CDR3 is TGCGCCAGCAGCCTACGCCTAGCGGGGGGGCTCAATGAGCAGTTCTTC. This translates into CASSLRLAGGLNEQFF. The V gene is TRBV5-1, the J gene TRBJ2-1; 12 nucleotides match TRBD2. The J segment lost 6 bases and the V segment lost 4 bases, leaving 8 bases of the junction unmatched. The CDR3 is 16 amino acids. Germline CDR1 and CDR2: SGHRS and YFSETQ.

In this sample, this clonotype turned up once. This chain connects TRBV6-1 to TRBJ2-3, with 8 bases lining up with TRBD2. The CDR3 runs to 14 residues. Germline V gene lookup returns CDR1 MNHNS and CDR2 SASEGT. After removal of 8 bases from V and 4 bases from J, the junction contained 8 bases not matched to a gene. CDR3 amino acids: CASSSLRGADTQYF. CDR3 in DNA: TGTGCCAGCTCCTCACTGCGGGGGGCAGATACGCAGTATTTT.